This TCR beta chain was sequenced in a study of vaccination and CD4 T cells after COVID-19. Treatment described: roughly nine-day PBMC culture with coronavirus spike peptide pools or control peptides (ViraFEST assay). Scientists ran DNA taken from cultured CD4+ T cells through the Oncomine TCR Beta short-read assay for sequencing. TCRdb processed the PCR reads anew with MiXCR; each CDR3 protein has one entry. The sample records about 11,000 distinct CDR3 sequences, about 30% being singletons. Trimming stripped 4 bases from V and 7 bases from J, with 17 bases between. The germline V gene encodes CDR1 MDHEN and CDR2 SYDVKM. The CDR3 has 14 residues. This clonotype came up a few times. Its antigen is not identified.

The rearrangement links TRBV28 to TRBJ2-7; no clear D gene. The source material was CD4+ T cells from blood, cultured in vitro, sampled after SARS-CoV-2 vaccination. The receptor's source is a human donor who had recovered from COVID-19. DNA for the CDR3: TGTGCCAGCAGTTCCCCCCTTCCCCTGGGTGAGCAGTACTTC. Its protein is CASSSPLPLGEQYF. The variable domain in full, with the rest retrieved from reference TRBV28 and TRBJ2-7, is DVKVTQSSRYLVKRTGEKVFLECVQDMDHENMFWYRQDPGLGLRLIYFSYDVKMKEKGDIPEGYSVSREKKERFSLILESASTNQTSMYLCASSSPLPLGEQYFGPGTRLTVT.